This T cell receptor beta chain was sequenced for a study of follicular helper T cells after annual influenza vaccination. Time point here: 2014-2015 season, 7 days after vaccination. Sequencing of TCRB used Survey level resolution. This table comes from immunoSEQ multiplex PCR, and its TCRdb copy is limited to in-frame clones, with some not included. The sample lists 12,000 to 15,000 clones, approximately 88% occurring once. Germline V CDR1 and CDR2: LNHDA, SQIVND (reference sequence). The CDR3 has 13 amino acids. V gave up 7 bases and J gave up 5 bases, with 15 bases separating them. The chain recombines TRBV19 with TRBJ2-7; maybe TRBD1 (6 bases). The clonotype comes from an adult who received the influenza vaccine. The material was CXCR5+ CD38- circulating T follicular helper cells from blood, obtained 7 days after influenza vaccination. Indicated subset: circulating Tfh, non-naive CD4+CXCR5+PD-1+ (ICOS+CD38+ or ICOS-CD38-). Here the CDR3 reads CASNQGRDNEQYF. CDR3 nucleotide sequence: TGTGCCAGTAATCAGGGCCGGGACAACGAGCAGTACTTC. The variable domain in full, with the rest retrieved from reference TRBV19 and TRBJ2-7, is DGGITQSPKYLFRKEGQNVTLSCEQNLNHDAMYWYRQDPGQGLRLIYYSQIVNDFQKGDIAEGYSVSREKKESFPLTVTSAQKNPTAFYLCASNQGRDNEQYFGPGTRLTVT.